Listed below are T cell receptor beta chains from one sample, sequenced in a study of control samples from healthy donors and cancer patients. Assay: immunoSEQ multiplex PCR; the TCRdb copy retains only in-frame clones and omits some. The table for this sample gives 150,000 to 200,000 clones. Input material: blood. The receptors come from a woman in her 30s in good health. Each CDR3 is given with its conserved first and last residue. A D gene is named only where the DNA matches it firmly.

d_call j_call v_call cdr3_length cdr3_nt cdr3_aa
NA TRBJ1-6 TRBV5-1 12 TGCGCCAGCAGCGCAGGGGACTCACCCCTCCACTTT CASSAGDSPLHF
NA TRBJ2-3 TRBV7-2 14 TGTGCCAGCAAGAACCAGGGACTGACAGATACGCAGTATTTT CASKNQGLTDTQYF
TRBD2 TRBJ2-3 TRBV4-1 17 TGCGCCAGCAGCTACTACGGACTAGCGGATAGCACAGATACGCAGTATTTT CASSYYGLADSTDTQYF
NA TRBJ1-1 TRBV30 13 TGTGCCTGGAGTGTTGTCAGGGTTGCTGAAGCTTTCTTT CAWSVVRVAEAFF
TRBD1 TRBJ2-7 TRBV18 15 TGTGCCAGCTCACCAACAGGGGGGAGCTCCTACGAGCAGTACTTC CASSPTGGSSYEQYF
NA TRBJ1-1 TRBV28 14 TGTGCCAGCAGTTCCCGACACACGAACACTGAAGCTTTCTTT CASSSRHTNTEAFF
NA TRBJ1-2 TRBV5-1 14 TGCGCCAGCAGACCCGGGACGGTGGAATATGGCTACACCTTC CASRPGTVEYGYTF
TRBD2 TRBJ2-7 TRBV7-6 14 TGTGCCAGCAGCCCGCTTGCGGGGGGCTACGAGCAGTACTTC CASSPLAGGYEQYF
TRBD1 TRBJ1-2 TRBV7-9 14 TGTGCCAGCACGATAAACAGGGGAGCCGATGGCTACACCTTC CASTINRGADGYTF
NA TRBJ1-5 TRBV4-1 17 TGCGCCAGCAGCCAATCCCAGACAGCCTATAGCAATCAGCCCCAGCATTTT CASSQSQTAYSNQPQHF
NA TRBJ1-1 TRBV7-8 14 TGTGCCAGCAGCTCGTCAGGGTATGACACTGAAGCTTTCTTT CASSSSGYDTEAFF
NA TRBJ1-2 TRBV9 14 TGTGCCAGCAGCGTAGGTGGCAGCGACTATGGCTACACCTTC CASSVGGSDYGYTF
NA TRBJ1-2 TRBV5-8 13 TGTGCCAGCAGCGAAAGACAGAATATCCTATACACCTTC CASSERQNILYTF
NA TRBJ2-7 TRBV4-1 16 TGCGCCAGCAGCCAAGGATACTATAGCGCTGACTACGAGCAGTACTTC CASSQGYYSADYEQYF
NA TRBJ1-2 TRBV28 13 TGTGCCAGCACCCTCCCGACTAACTATGGCTACACCTTC CASTLPTNYGYTF
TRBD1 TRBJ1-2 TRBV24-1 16 TGTGCCACCAGTGATTACGGACAGGAGGGCAACTATGGCTACACCTTC CATSDYGQEGNYGYTF
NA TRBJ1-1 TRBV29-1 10 TGCAGCGGTCAGAACACTGAAGCTTTCTTT CSGQNTEAFF
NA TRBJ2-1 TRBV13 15 TGTGCCAGCAGCGTTGACAAGCCGTCCTACAATGAGCAGTTCTTC CASSVDKPSYNEQFF
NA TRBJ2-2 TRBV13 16 TGTGCCAGCAGCTCCTTAACTGAATCCTTCACCGGGGAGCTGTTTTTT CASSSLTESFTGELFF
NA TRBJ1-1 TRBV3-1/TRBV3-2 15 TGTGCCAGCAGCCAAGACCAGGGCCCGAGGACTGAAGCTTTCTTT CASSQDQGPRTEAFF